This T cell receptor (beta chain) was identified in a study of memory CD4+ T cells and cytomegalovirus serostatus. Authors' analysis steps: After removing out-of-frame reads, 2 million to 2.5 million distinct TCRbeta sequences remained. Produced via immunoSEQ multiplex PCR; TCRdb's table is partial and in-frame only. V and J calls plus clone size are reproduced from that table; the DNA served to infer D and trimming. The sample comprises about 57,000 clones, roughly 80% of which are singletons, and about 0.86% rests with the top ten. Study-level findings and limits: CD4+ memory repertoires contained 67 of 164 reported CMV TCRbeta sequences. The CMV-associated TCR signature appears largely within the CD4+ memory repertoire.

Per germline, CDR1 MNHEY and CDR2 SMNVEV (reference sequence). This CDR3 has 15 residues. V shed 2 bases, J shed 4 bases, and the junction held 5 bases outside the gene matches. Points on this clone: The antigen is unknown.

The sort gate was single viable CD3+CD4+CD8-CD45RO+ cells for memory CD4+ T cells. Serum IgG to CMV pp150, pp28, p38 and p52 defined serostatus. The genes are TRBV27 and TRBJ2-1; 7 bases line up with TRBD2. The material sequenced was memory CD4+ T cells from blood. The receptor's source is an adult in good health and CMV-seronegative. CDR3 in amino acids: CASSLAGETYNEQFF. The CDR3 DNA is TGTGCCAGCAGTTTAGCGGGGGAAACTTACAATGAGCAGTTCTTC.